The 9 T cell receptor beta chains listed next were all sequenced from one sample in a study of blood T cells in healthy people across ages. The second PCR ran roughly 7 to 11 cycles with a sample-barcoded 5' primer and J-beta primers. TCRdb re-called the 5' RACE reads with MiXCR, one entry per CDR3 protein. The sample has roughly 570,000 distinct CDR3 sequences; 25% to 30% are singletons. The sample was blood. Every receptor here comes from an older woman in good health.

The chain has TRBV7-2 and TRBJ2-5, with D tentatively TRBD2 (6 bases). The J call is in doubt because the DNA end fits TRBJ2-1 better. CDR1 and CDR2 from the germline V gene are SGHTA and FQGNSA. This CDR3 is 16 amino acids long. CDR3: CASSLDYAGPGNEQFF. CDR3 in DNA: TGTGCCAGCAGCTTAGATTACGCGGGGCCAGGGAATGAGCAGTTCTTC.

This clonotype was seen only a few times. The chain employs TRBV27 and TRBJ1-2, with D possibly being TRBD1 (5 bases). CDR1 and CDR2 (germline): MNHEY, SMNVEV (reference sequence). This CDR3 comprises 13 residues. V was clipped by 2 bases and J by 3 bases, with 7 bases between them. The CDR3 is CASSLRGYYGYTF. DNA of the CDR3: TGTGCCAGCAGTTTACGGGGCTACTATGGCTACACCTTC.

This clonotype was counted a single time. The chain links TRBV24-1 to TRBJ2-5; 8 bases fit TRBD2. The CDR3 runs 12 residues. Looked up from germline, CDR1 is KGHDR and CDR2 is SFDVKD. After removal of 7 bases from V and 9 bases from J, the junction contained 6 bases not matched to a gene. CDR3 amino acids: CATSPGGEPQYF. CDR3 bases: TGTGCCACCAGCCCGGGGGGGGAGCCCCAGTACTTC.

The chain joins TRBV4-3 to TRBJ1-4; the D is unclear. The CDR3 extends over 15 amino acids. Trimming took off 0 bases at V and 8 bases at J, with 13 bases between the two ends. Germline V gene data show CDR1 as LGHNA and CDR2 as YSLEER. The CDR3 DNA follows: TGCGCCAGCAGCCAAGAACTCCTCACGAGGGAAAAACTGTTTTTT. It specifies CASSQELLTREKLFF.

V gene TRBV15 combines with J gene TRBJ2-5; D gene unclear. The germline gives CDR1 LNHNV, CDR2 YYDKDF (reference sequence). CDR3 length equals 15 residues. With 5 bases removed from V and 4 bases from J, the gap between germline ends came to 17 bases. The CDR3 nucleotides read TGTGCCACCAGCTACAGCCCGGACCCCACAGAGACCCAGTACTTC. Its translation: CATSYSPDPTETQYF.

The rearrangement links TRBV5-1 to TRBJ1-1, with TRBD1 matching 10 bases. Germline trimming cut 4 bases from V and 5 bases from J; bases unmatched to any gene: 8. The CDR3 totals 15 residues. Germline lookup yields CDR1 SGHRS and CDR2 YFSETQ. This CDR3 is CASSATGTGVTEAFF. As DNA, the CDR3 is TGCGCCAGCAGCGCCACCGGGACAGGGGTTACTGAAGCTTTCTTT. The full variable domain, completed using reference TRBV5-1 and TRBJ1-1, is KAGVTQTPRYLIKTRGQQVTLSCSPISGHRSVSWYQQTPGQGLQFLFEYFSETQRNKGNFPGRFSGRQFSNSRSEMNVSTLELGDSALYLCASSATGTGVTEAFFGQGTRLTVV.

V and J are TRBV7-2 and TRBJ1-1, with a possible D match to TRBD1 (5 bases). This CDR3 contains 14 residues. Germline-derived CDR1 and CDR2 are SGHTA and FQGNSA. Trimming removed 1 base at V and 3 bases at J, with 9 bases between. CDR3 nucleotides: TGTGCCAGCAGCTTAGGGGGGTTTGACACTGAAGCTTTCTTT. Translated, it gives CASSLGGFDTEAFF.

This sequence joins TRBV18 and TRBJ1-5; D unresolved. Germline loops: CDR1 KGHSH, CDR2 LQKENI. The CDR3 extends over 13 amino acids. V lost 5 bases and J 5 bases, leaving 10 bases between the germline ends. DNA for the CDR3: TGTGCCAGCTCAGGAGGGTTCGATCAGCCCCAGCATTTT. It codes for CASSGGFDQPQHF.

This clonotype turned up a few times. The chain employs TRBV6-2 or TRBV6-3 and TRBJ1-5; D remains unclear. The CDR3 runs 16 residues. V gave up 5 bases and J gave up 2 bases, with 16 bases separating them. The V gene's germline CDR1 is MNHEY and CDR2 SVGEGT. Written as DNA, the CDR3 is TGTGCCAGCAGTGTACGACGGCGCTCGGGCAATCAGCCCCAGCATTTT. Translated: CASSVRRRSGNQPQHF.